This T cell receptor (beta chain) was captured in a study of cytomegalovirus exposure and HLA in healthy donors. Study-wide results and caveats: 150 to 200 TCR beta chains were listed as cytomegalovirus-associated. Reported performance of the classifier showed diagnosis of cytomegalovirus status with high specificity and sensitivity. Rarity marked most TCR sequences, yet some public TCRs occurred in many donors.

The data were produced by immunoSEQ multiplex PCR, yet TCRdb's version contains in-frame clones alone and is incomplete. The sample consists of 100,000 to 150,000 clones, approximately 95% of them appearing once. The CDR3 has 14 residues. The J segment lost 2 bases and the V segment lost 2 bases, leaving 2 bases of the junction unmatched. Germline lookup yields CDR1 SEHNR and CDR2 FQNEAQ (reference sequence). The donors were part of the validation cohort, which consisted of under 150 subjects and was separate from the first cohort of hundreds of subjects. As regards this clone: Its antigen is currently unknown.

The TCR originated in a man aged 18 to 29 in good health and CMV-seronegative. Sequencing was carried out using PBMCs. This sequence joins TRBV7-9 and TRBJ2-7; 8 bases agree with TRBD2. CDR3 DNA sequence: TGTGCCAGCAGCTTAAGCGGGAGTGCCTACGAGCAGTACTTC. This encodes CASSLSGSAYEQYF.